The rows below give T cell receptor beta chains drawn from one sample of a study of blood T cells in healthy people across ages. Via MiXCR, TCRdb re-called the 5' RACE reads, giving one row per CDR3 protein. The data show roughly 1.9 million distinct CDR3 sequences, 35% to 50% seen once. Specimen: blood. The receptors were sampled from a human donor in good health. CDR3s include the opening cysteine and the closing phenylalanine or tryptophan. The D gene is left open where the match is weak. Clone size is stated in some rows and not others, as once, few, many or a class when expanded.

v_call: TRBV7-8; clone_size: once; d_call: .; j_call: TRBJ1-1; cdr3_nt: TGTGCCAGCCAGTCATCGCGGGGGCTGAACACTGAAGCTTTCTTT; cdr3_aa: CASQSSRGLNTEAFF
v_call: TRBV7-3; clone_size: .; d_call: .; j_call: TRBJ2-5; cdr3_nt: TGTGCCAGCAGCCTCCGGGACAGCGGGGAGCAGTACTTC; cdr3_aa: CASSLRDSGEQYF
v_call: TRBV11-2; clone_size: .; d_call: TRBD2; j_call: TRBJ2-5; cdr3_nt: TGTGCCAGCAGCGCCGGGACTAGAGCGGTTCAGTACTTC; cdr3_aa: CASSAGTRAVQYF
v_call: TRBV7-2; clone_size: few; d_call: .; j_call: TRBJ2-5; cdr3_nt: TGTGCCAGCAGCTTCCCGGGTTGGGTGGACCAGTACTTC; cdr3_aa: CASSFPGWVDQYF
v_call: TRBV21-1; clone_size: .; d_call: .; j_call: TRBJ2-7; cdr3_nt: TGTGCCAGCAGCCCCCGGGAAGGGAAGGCTGACACCTACGGGCAGTACTTC; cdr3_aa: CASSPREGKADTYGQYF
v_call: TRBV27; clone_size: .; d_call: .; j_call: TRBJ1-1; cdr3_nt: TGTGCCAGCAGGGTGCTCGGGACACCCACTGAAGCTTTCTTT; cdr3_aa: CASRVLGTPTEAFF
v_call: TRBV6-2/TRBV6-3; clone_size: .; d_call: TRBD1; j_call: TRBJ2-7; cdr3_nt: TGTGCCAGCAATAGACAGGGAAGGTACGAGCAGTACTTC; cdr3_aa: CASNRQGRYEQYF
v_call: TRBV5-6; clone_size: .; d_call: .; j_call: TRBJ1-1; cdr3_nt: TGTGCCAGCAGCCCCGTTCATAACACTGAAGCTTTCTTT; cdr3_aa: CASSPVHNTEAFF
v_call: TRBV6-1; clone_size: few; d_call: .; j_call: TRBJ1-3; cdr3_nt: TGTGCCAGCAGTGAAAATGGAAACACCATATATTTT; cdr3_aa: CASSENGNTIYF
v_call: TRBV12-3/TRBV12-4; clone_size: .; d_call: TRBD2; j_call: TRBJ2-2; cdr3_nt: TGTGCCAGCAGTCCCTGGGTCGCTCGGGGGGGCACCGGGGAGCTGTTTTTT; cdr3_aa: CASSPWVARGGTGELFF
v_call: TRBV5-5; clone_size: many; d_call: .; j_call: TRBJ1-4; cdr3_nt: TGTGCCAGCACTGGACCATATGAAAAACTGTTTTTT; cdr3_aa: CASTGPYEKLFF
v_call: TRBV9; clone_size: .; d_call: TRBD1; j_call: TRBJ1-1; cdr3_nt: TGTGCCAGCAGCCCGCACTCAGGGGGCATGAACACTGAAGCTTTCTTT; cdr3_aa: CASSPHSGGMNTEAFF
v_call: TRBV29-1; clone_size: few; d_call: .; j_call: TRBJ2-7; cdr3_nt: TGCAGCGTTGAAGGCAGGGAAGGATACGAGCAGTACTTC; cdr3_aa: CSVEGREGYEQYF
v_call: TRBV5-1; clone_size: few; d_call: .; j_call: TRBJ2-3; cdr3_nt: TGCGCCAGCAGTGGGATCCGGGGAGATACGCAGTATTTT; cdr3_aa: CASSGIRGDTQYF
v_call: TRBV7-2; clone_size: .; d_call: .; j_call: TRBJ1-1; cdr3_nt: TGTGCCAGCAGCTTAGCCCACGGGGACACTGAAGCTTTCTTT; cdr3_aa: CASSLAHGDTEAFF
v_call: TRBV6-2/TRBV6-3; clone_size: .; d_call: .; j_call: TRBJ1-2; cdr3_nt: TGTGCCAGCACGAATGCCAGGGCCGCAACCTACTATGGCTACACCTTC; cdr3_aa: CASTNARAATYYGYTF
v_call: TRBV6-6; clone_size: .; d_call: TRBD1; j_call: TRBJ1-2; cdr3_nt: TGTGCCAGCACCATTGGGACAGCTAACTATGGCTACACCTTC; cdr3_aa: CASTIGTANYGYTF
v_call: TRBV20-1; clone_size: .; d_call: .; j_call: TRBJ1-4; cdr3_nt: TGCAGTGCTAGAGGGGGGGGTGGTGAAAAACTGTTTTTT; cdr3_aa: CSARGGGGEKLFF
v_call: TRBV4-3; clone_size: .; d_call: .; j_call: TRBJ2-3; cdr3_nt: TGCGCCAGCAGCCAAGAATGGACGTCCAGGCTATTCAAAGATACGCAGTATTTT; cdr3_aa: CASSQEWTSRLFKDTQYF
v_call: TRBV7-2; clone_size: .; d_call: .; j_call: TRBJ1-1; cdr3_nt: TGTGCCAGCAGCTGGATGAACACTGAAGCTTTCTTT; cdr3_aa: CASSWMNTEAFF
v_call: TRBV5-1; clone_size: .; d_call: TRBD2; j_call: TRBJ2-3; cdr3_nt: TGCGCCAGCAGGACCGGGACTAGCGGGATCACAGATACGCAGTATTTT; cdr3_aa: CASRTGTSGITDTQYF
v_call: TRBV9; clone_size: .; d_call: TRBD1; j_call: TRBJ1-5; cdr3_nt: TGTGCCAGCAGCGTAGCTACAGGGGATGGTCAGCCCCAGCATTTT; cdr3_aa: CASSVATGDGQPQHF
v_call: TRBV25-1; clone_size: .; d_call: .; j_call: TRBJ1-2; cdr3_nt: TGTGCCAGCAGTGAATATTGGACAGTTGGGGGGTATGGCTACACCTTC; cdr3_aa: CASSEYWTVGGYGYTF
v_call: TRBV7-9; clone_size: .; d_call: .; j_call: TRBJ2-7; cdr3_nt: TGTGCCAGCACTCACCCCGACCGTGCCACCTACGAGCAGTACTTC; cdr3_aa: CASTHPDRATYEQYF
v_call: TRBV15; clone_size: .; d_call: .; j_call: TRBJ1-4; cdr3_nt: TGTGCCACGCGGCGAGGTCAGGCGAGTGAAAAACTGTTTTTT; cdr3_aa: CATRRGQASEKLFF
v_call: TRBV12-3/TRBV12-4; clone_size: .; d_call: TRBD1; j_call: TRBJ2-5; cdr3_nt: TGTGCCAGCACTTTCAGGGGGCTTGGAGAGACCCAGTACTTC; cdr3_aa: CASTFRGLGETQYF
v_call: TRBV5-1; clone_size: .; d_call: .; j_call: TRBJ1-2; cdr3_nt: TGCGCCAGCAGCTTGGGCGATCAAGCGGGCTACACCTTC; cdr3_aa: CASSLGDQAGYTF
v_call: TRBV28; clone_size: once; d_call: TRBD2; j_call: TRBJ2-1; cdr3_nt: TGTGCCAGCACCGATCCTAGCGGGGGGGTAGAGACCCAGTTCTTC; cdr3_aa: CASTDPSGGVETQFF
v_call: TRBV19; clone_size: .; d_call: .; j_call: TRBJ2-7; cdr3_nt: TGTGCCAGTAGTATATCGAGACAGGACCACGAGCAGTACTTC; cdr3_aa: CASSISRQDHEQYF
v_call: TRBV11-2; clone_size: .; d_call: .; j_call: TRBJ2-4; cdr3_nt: TGTGCCAGCAGCTTGACCGGGACGGTGAACATTCAGTACTTC; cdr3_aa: CASSLTGTVNIQYF
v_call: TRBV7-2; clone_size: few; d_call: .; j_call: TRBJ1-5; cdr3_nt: TGTGCCAGCAGCCTCAGGGTAGGTCAGCCCCAGCATTTT; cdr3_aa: CASSLRVGQPQHF
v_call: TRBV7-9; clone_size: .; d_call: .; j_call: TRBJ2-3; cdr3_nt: TGTGCGGCGAGGCGGGGTGGCACAGATACGCAGTATTTT; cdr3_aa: CAARRGGTDTQYF
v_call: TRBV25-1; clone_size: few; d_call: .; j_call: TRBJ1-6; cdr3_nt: TGTGCCAGCAGTGAACTACCCAGCGGCAGGAATTCACCCCTCCACTTT; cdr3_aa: CASSELPSGRNSPLHF
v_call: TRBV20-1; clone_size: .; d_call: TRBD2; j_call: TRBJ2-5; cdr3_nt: TGCAGTGCTGGCCAACTAGCGGGGGAGTACCAAGAGACCCAGTACTTC; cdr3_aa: CSAGQLAGEYQETQYF
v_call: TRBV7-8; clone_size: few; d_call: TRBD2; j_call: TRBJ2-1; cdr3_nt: TGTGCCAGCAGCTTAGGGCTTTTGGGTGCGGGGGATCCCTACAATGAGCAGTTCTTC; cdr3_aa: CASSLGLLGAGDPYNEQFF
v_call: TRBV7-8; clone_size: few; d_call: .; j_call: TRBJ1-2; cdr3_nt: TGTGCCAGCAGCTTAGAGGGCAGGAGCAACTATGGCTACACCTTC; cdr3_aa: CASSLEGRSNYGYTF
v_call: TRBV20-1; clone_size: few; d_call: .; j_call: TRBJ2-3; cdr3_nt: TGCAGTGCGATCCCTTCAGATACGCGGTATTTT; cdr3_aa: CSAIPSDTRYF